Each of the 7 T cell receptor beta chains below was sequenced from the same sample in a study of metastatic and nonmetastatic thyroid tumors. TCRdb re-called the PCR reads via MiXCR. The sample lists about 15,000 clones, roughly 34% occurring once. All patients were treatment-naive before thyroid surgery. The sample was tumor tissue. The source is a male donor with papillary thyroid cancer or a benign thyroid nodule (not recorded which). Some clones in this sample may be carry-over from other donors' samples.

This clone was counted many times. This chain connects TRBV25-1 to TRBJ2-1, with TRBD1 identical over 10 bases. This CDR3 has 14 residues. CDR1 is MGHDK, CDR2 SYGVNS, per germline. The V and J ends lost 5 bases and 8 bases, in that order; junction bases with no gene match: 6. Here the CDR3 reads CASSPGQGFDEQFF. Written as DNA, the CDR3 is TGTGCCAGCAGTCCGGGACAGGGGTTTGATGAGCAGTTCTTC.

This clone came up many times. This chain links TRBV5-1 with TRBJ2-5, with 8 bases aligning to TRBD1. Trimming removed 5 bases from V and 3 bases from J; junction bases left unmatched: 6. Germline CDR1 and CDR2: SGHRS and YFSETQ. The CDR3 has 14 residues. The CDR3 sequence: CASSTPGGKETQYF. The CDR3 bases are TGCGCCAGCAGTACCCCAGGGGGCAAAGAGACCCAGTACTTC.

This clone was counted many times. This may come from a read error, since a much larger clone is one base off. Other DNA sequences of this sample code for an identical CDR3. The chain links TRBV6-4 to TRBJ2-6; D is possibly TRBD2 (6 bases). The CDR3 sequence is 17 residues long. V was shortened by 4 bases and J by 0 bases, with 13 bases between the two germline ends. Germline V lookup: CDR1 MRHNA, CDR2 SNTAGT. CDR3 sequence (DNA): TGTGCCAGCAGTGGGACGGGGGACCTCTCTGGGGCCAACGTCCTGACTTTC. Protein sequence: CASSGTGDLSGANVLTF.

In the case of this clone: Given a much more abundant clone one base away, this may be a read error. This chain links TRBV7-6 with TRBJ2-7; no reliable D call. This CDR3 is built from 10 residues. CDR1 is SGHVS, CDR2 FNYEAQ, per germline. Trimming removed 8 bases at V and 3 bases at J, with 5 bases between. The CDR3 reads CASEVYEQYF. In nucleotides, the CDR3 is TGTGCCAGCGAGGTCTACGAGCAGTACTTC.

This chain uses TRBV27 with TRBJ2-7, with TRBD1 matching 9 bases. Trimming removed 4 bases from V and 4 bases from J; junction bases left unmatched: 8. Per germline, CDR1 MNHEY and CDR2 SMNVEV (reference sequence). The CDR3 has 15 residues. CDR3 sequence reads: CASSSAWTGVYEQYF. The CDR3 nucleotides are TGTGCCAGCAGTTCCGCATGGACAGGGGTGTACGAGCAGTACTTC.

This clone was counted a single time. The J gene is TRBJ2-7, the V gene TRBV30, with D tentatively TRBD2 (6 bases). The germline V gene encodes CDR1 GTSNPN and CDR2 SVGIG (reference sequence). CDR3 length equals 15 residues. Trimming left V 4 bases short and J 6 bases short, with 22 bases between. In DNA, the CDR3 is TGTGCCTGGAAACTTCCCTGGGGGACTCTCCTCGAGCAGTACTTC. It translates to CAWKLPWGTLLEQYF.

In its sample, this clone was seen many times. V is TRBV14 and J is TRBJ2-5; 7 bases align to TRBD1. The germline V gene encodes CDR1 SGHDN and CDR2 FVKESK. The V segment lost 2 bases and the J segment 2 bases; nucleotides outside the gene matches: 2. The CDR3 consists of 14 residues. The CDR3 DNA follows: TGTGCCAGCAGCCAAAACAGGGGTCAAGAGACCCAGTACTTC. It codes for CASSQNRGQETQYF.